The 28 T cell receptor beta chains below all came from one sample that was sequenced in a study of T cells in Graves' hyperthyroidism and ophthalmopathy. RNA transcripts provided the source from which TCR beta CDR3 regions were amplified. Using the HTBI primer set, a first-round RT-PCR was run on the TCR CDR3. TCRdb called the multiplex PCR reads again in MiXCR, with one record for every CDR3 protein. The table includes about 530,000 distinct CDR3 sequences, roughly a sixth detected once. Sample: blood. All receptors come from a woman younger than 35 with Graves' ophthalmopathy.

The chain is built from TRBV7-2 and TRBJ1-3; a weak D match, TRBD1 (6 bases). V shed 5 bases and J shed 0 bases, with 17 bases lying between them. From germline, CDR1 is SGHTA and CDR2 FQGNSA. The CDR3 is made up of 17 amino acids. The CDR3 DNA is TGTGCCAGCAGCCCCGCGAGGGGGGGAACCTCTGGAAACACCATATATTTT. This encodes CASSPARGGTSGNTIYF.

The chain links TRBV6-6 to TRBJ1-1, with D tentatively TRBD1 (5 bases). Looked up from germline, CDR1 is MNHNY and CDR2 is SVGAGI (reference sequence). The CDR3 loop spans 12 amino acids. Trimming cost V 0 bases and J 8 bases, with 7 bases left between them. The CDR3 protein is CASSYSGGEAFF. In DNA, the CDR3 is TGTGCCAGCAGTTACTCCGGGGGGGAAGCTTTCTTT.

This clonotype has only a few counts. V and J are TRBV6-5 and TRBJ2-1; 13 bases match TRBD2. The CDR3 has 19 residues. Germline V lookup: CDR1 MNHEY, CDR2 SVGAGI. The junction had 11 bases not matched to a gene; V was cut back by 4 bases and J by 2 bases. CDR3 coding DNA: TGTGCCAGCAGTTTCCAGACTAGCGGGGGGCCGACTACCTACAATGAGCAGTTCTTC. This sequence encodes CASSFQTSGGPTTYNEQFF.

In regard to this clonotype: At one of its ends the junction is not consistent with the germline gene, which may arise from a read error. The chain carries TRBV3-1 and TRBJ2-3; the D is unclear. Germline CDR1 reads LGHDT; CDR2 reads YNNKEL (reference sequence). This CDR3 is built from 12 residues. CDR3 region: CACSRSTDTQYF. The CDR3 DNA is TGTGCCTGCAGCCGAAGTACAGATACGCAGTATTTT.

The chain employs TRBV4-2 and TRBJ2-1; D remains unclear. CDR3 size: 12 residues. The V end was cut by 3 bases, the J end by 7 bases, with 7 bases between. The germline CDR1 and CDR2 sequences are LGHNA and YNFKEQ. The CDR3 loop reads CASSHLGNEQFF. The CDR3 DNA sequence: TGTGCCAGCAGCCATTTAGGTAATGAGCAGTTCTTC.

This clonotype has a count of ten or more. The J gene is TRBJ2-7, the V gene TRBV30; 14 bases line up with TRBD2. Trimming removed 5 bases from V and 4 bases from J; junction bases left unmatched: 4. Germline values: CDR1 GTSNPN, CDR2 SVGIG (reference sequence). CDR3 length equals 14 residues. CDR3 coding DNA: TGTGCCTGGGGAGGGACTAGCGGGAGATACGAGCAGTACTTC. This encodes CAWGGTSGRYEQYF.

This clonotype was counted ten times or more. This chain joins TRBV7-2 and TRBJ2-2; D call uncertain. Germline assignment: CDR1 SGHTA and CDR2 FQGNSA. Between the trimmed V and J ends, which lost 3 bases and 6 bases, there was a span of 11 bases. The CDR3 length is 14 residues. The CDR3: CASSLIARSGELFF. The DNA of the CDR3 is TGTGCCAGCAGCTTGATCGCGAGGTCCGGGGAGCTGTTTTTT.

This clonotype appeared a few times. The rearrangement links TRBV11-2 to TRBJ2-5; a weak D match, TRBD1 (6 bases). Germline V gives CDR1 SGHAT, CDR2 FQNNGV. This CDR3 region has 15 residues. V was clipped by 3 bases and J by 2 bases, with 13 bases between them. In DNA form, the CDR3 reads TGTGCCAGCAGCTTTGAGACAGGTTCACAAGAGACCCAGTACTTC. It is translated as CASSFETGSQETQYF. Full variable domain (outside the CDR3, taken from reference TRBV11-2 and TRBJ2-5): EAGVAQSPRYKIIEKRQSVAFWCNPISGHATLYWYQQILGQGPKLLIQFQNNGVVDDSQLPKDRFSAERLKGVDSTLKIQPAKLEDSAVYLCASSFETGSQETQYFGPGTRLLVL.

The chain uses TRBV10-3 and TRBJ2-7; D tentatively reads TRBD1 or TRBD2 (5 bases each). Germline loops: CDR1 ENHRY, CDR2 SYGVKD. With 8 bases removed from V and 3 bases from J, the gap between germline ends came to 20 bases. The CDR3 consists of 15 residues. CDR3 sequence reads: CAIAVTRDLNYEQYF. The CDR3 nucleotides read TGTGCCATCGCTGTTACCCGGGACCTTAACTACGAGCAGTACTTC.

This rearrangement joins TRBV12-3 or TRBV12-4 to TRBJ2-5; D gene ambiguous. This CDR3 comprises 14 residues. V lost 10 bases, J lost 0 bases, and 15 bases lay in between. CDR3 amino acids: CATLQGGYQETQYF. In DNA form, the CDR3 reads TGTGCCACCCTTCAAGGCGGCTACCAAGAGACCCAGTACTTC.

This clonotype was counted many times. The V and J genes are TRBV7-2 and TRBJ2-5, with no clear D. Germline V gives CDR1 SGHTA, CDR2 FQGNSA. V lost 4 bases, J lost 1 base, and 13 bases lay in between. The CDR3 sequence is 15 residues long. CDR3 protein: CASSSPGRIQETQYF. The CDR3 DNA reads TGTGCCAGCAGCTCCCCAGGACGGATCCAAGAGACCCAGTACTTC. Full variable domain (outside the CDR3, taken from reference TRBV7-2 and TRBJ2-5): GAGVSQSPSNKVTEKGKDVELRCDPISGHTALYWYRQSLGQGLEFLIYFQGNSAPDKSGLPSDRFSAERTGGSVSTLTIQRTQQEDSAVYLCASSSPGRIQETQYFGPGTRLLVL.

This clonotype was seen many times. The rearrangement links TRBV28 to TRBJ2-3; D unclear. The germline V and J ends were trimmed by 7 bases and 0 bases, with 11 bases remaining between them. The CDR3 length is 14 residues. Germline-derived CDR1 and CDR2 are MDHEN and SYDVKM. CDR3 nucleotide sequence: TGTGCCAGCATACCAAGAGCCAGCACAGATACGCAGTATTTT. It specifies CASIPRASTDTQYF.

This clonotype has ten or more counts. The V gene is TRBV28, the J gene TRBJ2-1; 10 nucleotides line up with TRBD1. Germline lookup yields CDR1 MDHEN and CDR2 SYDVKM. The V and J ends lost 6 bases and 7 bases, in that order; junction bases with no gene match: 6. The CDR3 totals 14 residues. The CDR3, as DNA: TGTGCCAGCAGCTCCGGGACAGGGGTGAATGAGCAGTTCTTC. It is translated as CASSSGTGVNEQFF.

The V and J genes are TRBV12-3 or TRBV12-4 and TRBJ1-2, with unresolved D. The CDR3 is made up of 13 amino acids. V shed 1 base and J shed 8 bases, with 11 bases lying between them. CDR3 residues: CASSLVDPGGYTF. The CDR3 DNA reads TGTGCCAGCAGTTTAGTAGACCCGGGAGGCTACACCTTC.

This clonotype came up a few times. The chain is built from TRBV6-5 and TRBJ1-1, with D possibly matching TRBD1 (5 bases). The V end lost 0 bases, the J end lost 4 bases, and 12 bases lay between the germline ends. CDR1 and CDR2 from the germline V gene are MNHEY and SVGAGI. This CDR3 spans 15 amino acids. The CDR3 coding sequence is TGTGCCAGCAGTTACTCGGTCGCGGGGGGCACTGAAGCTTTCTTT. Its protein is CASSYSVAGGTEAFF.

This clonotype was counted between two and nine times. This sequence joins TRBV4-3 and TRBJ1-4; no firm D call. V was pared by 0 bases and J by 8 bases, with 10 bases between. The CDR3 contains 14 residues. The germline V gene has CDR1 LGHNA and CDR2 YSLEER. CDR3 nucleotides: TGCGCCAGCAGCCAAGATAGCGTAGGGGAAAAACTGTTTTTT. It encodes CASSQDSVGEKLFF.

The chain recombines TRBV11-2 with TRBJ1-1, with D tentatively TRBD1 (6 bases). The CDR3 extends over 15 amino acids. V was trimmed by 5 bases and J by 4 bases, leaving 17 bases between them. Looked up from germline, CDR1 is SGHAT and CDR2 is FQNNGV. CDR3 sequence: CASSRMAQGVTEAFF. The CDR3 nucleotides read TGTGCCAGCAGCCGAATGGCACAGGGAGTCACTGAAGCTTTCTTT.

This clonotype showed up many times. This chain's CDR3 is CASSLVEQGADTQYF. CDR3 bases: TGTGCCAGCAGTTTAGTAGAACAGGGGGCAGATACGCAGTATTTT. The V call is TRBV27, the J call TRBJ2-3; 8 nucleotides agree with TRBD1. Germline lookup yields CDR1 MNHEY and CDR2 SMNVEV (reference sequence). The V segment lost 2 bases and the J segment 4 bases; nucleotides outside the gene matches: 5. This CDR3 region has 15 residues.

J is TRBJ2-7 and V is TRBV6-2 or TRBV6-3, with D possibly TRBD1 on 6 matching bases. V was trimmed by 6 bases and J by 3 bases, leaving 9 bases between them. The CDR3 runs to 12 residues. Germline V gives CDR1 MNHEY, CDR2 SVGEGT. The CDR3 is CASRDRIYEQYF. In DNA form, the CDR3 reads TGTGCCAGCAGGGACAGAATCTACGAGCAGTACTTC.

The chain employs TRBV6-1 and TRBJ1-2, with 7 positions matching TRBD1. CDR3 size: 13 residues. Germline CDR1 MNHNS, CDR2 SASEGT. The trim removed 6 bases at V and 5 bases at J, leaving 6 bases unmatched. Here the CDR3 DNA reads TGTGCCAGCAGCCCGGACAGGAGATATGGCTACACCTTC. Protein sequence: CASSPDRRYGYTF.

In its sample, this clonotype was seen many times. The gene calls are TRBV6-2 or TRBV6-3 and TRBJ2-1; D is unclear. Trimming removed 4 bases at V and 0 bases at J, with 13 bases between. The V gene's germline CDR1 is MNHEY and CDR2 SVGEGT. This CDR3 is built from 16 residues. CDR3 bases: TGTGCCAGCAGTTCTCCTCGGTCAACCTCCTACAATGAGCAGTTCTTC. Residues: CASSSPRSTSYNEQFF.

This clonotype showed up many times. The chain uses TRBV7-8 and TRBJ2-3, with unresolved D. Germline lookup yields CDR1 SGHVS and CDR2 FQNEAQ. Trimming removed 6 bases at V and 4 bases at J, with 11 bases between. The CDR3 has 13 residues. CDR3 in amino acids: CASSSNSADTQYF. The CDR3 DNA follows: TGTGCCAGCAGTTCAAACAGCGCAGATACGCAGTATTTT.

This clonotype has a count of ten or more. V gene TRBV20-1 combines with J gene TRBJ2-5, with 8 bases lining up with TRBD1. J gave up 4 bases and V 4 bases, and 8 bases lay outside the gene matches. This CDR3 is 14 amino acids long. Germline-derived CDR1 and CDR2 are DFQATT and SNEGSKA (reference sequence). The CDR3 reads CSAKSRGQLETQYF. CDR3 DNA sequence: TGCAGTGCTAAATCCAGGGGGCAGTTAGAGACCCAGTACTTC.

This chain joins TRBV19 and TRBJ1-5; unclear D gene. V lost 6 bases to trimming and J lost 6 bases, with 18 bases between them. There are 15 residues in the CDR3. Germline V gene lookup returns CDR1 LNHDA and CDR2 SQIVND (reference sequence). In nucleotides, the CDR3 is TGTGCCAGTAGCCCGGACGGAGGTCCGGGTCAGCCCCAGCATTTT. Protein: CASSPDGGPGQPQHF.

The chain has TRBV6-5 and TRBJ1-1; no firm D call. This CDR3 is built from 15 residues. Germline V gene lookup returns CDR1 MNHEY and CDR2 SVGAGI. Trimming removed 1 base from V and 6 bases from J, with 15 bases in between. For the CDR3, the DNA is TGTGCCAGCAGTTACTATGATTCTCGAGGCGCTGAAGCTTTCTTT. Amino acid sequence: CASSYYDSRGAEAFF.

The chain employs TRBV28 and TRBJ1-1; 7 positions agree with TRBD1. The germline gives CDR1 MDHEN, CDR2 SYDVKM. With V trimmed by 8 bases and J by 4 bases, 10 bases remained unmatched. The CDR3 totals 14 residues. In DNA form, the CDR3 reads TGTGCCAGCGGCCCAGGGGGGGGGACCACTGAAGCTTTCTTT. The encoded protein is CASGPGGGTTEAFF. The whole variable domain, remainder taken from reference TRBV28 and TRBJ1-1, is DVKVTQSSRYLVKRTGEKVFLECVQDMDHENMFWYRQDPGLGLRLIYFSYDVKMKEKGDIPEGYSVSREKKERFSLILESASTNQTSMYLCASGPGGGTTEAFFGQGTRLTVV.

This chain links TRBV27 with TRBJ1-6; tentative D call: TRBD1 (6 bases). Deletions cut 9 bases from V and 10 bases from J, with 25 bases between. The CDR3 consists of 16 residues. Germline assignment: CDR1 MNHEY and CDR2 SMNVEV (reference sequence). The CDR3 nucleotides read TGTGCCAGTCTTCGGCAGGGGTTCGCAGGGTTATCACCCCTCCACTTT. This sequence encodes CASLRQGFAGLSPLHF.

Ten or more counts support this clonotype. This chain connects TRBV28 to TRBJ2-5; 11 positions match TRBD2. V lost 6 bases and J lost 4; bases outside the gene matches: 13. The germline gives CDR1 MDHEN, CDR2 SYDVKM. The CDR3 covers 17 residues. The CDR3 sequence: CASRISGGAAPSETQYF. CDR3 nucleotide sequence: TGTGCCAGCAGAATTAGCGGGGGGGCTGCCCCCTCAGAGACCCAGTACTTC.